Listed here are 23 T cell receptor beta chains from one sample, sequenced in a study of blood T cell repertoires in COVID-19. Clones were sequenced by immunoSEQ multiplex PCR, and TCRdb holds only the in-frame ones, with some missing. The data contain roughly 350,000 clones, 88% of them singletons. Sequenced input: peripheral blood. Source of these receptors: a woman aged 50 to 60 with active or convalescent COVID-19.

This clone was counted a single time. Other nucleotide sequences in the sample specify the same CDR3. The gene calls are TRBV7-2 and TRBJ2-3; TRBD1 matches 8 bases. J was trimmed by 5 bases and V by 5 bases; bases with no gene match: 3. This CDR3 is built from 13 residues. The germline V gene has CDR1 SGHTA and CDR2 FQGNSA. The CDR3 is CASSLDRGDTQYF. The CDR3 DNA sequence: TGTGCCAGCAGCCTCGACAGGGGAGATACGCAGTATTTT.

This chain uses TRBV18 with TRBJ1-4; unclear D gene. Per germline, CDR1 KGHSH and CDR2 LQKENI. Trimming left V 3 bases short and J 8 bases short, with 13 bases between. The CDR3 has 14 amino acids. CDR3 in amino acids: CASSPRAGVEKLFF. Written as DNA, the CDR3 is TGTGCCAGCTCACCGCGAGCGGGTGTAGAAAAACTGTTTTTT.

The V gene is TRBV7-3, the J gene TRBJ1-6; possible D gene TRBD1, 6 bases. From germline, CDR1 is SGHTA and CDR2 FQGTGA. The CDR3 has 15 amino acids. V lost 1 base, J lost 9 bases, and 13 bases lay in between. In DNA form, the CDR3 reads TGTGCCAGCAGCTTAAGGGGGTCAGGGGTTTCACCCCTCCACTTT. Translated, it gives CASSLRGSGVSPLHF.

The chain combines TRBV4-1 with TRBJ2-5, with 11 positions matching TRBD2. Trimming at V came to 1 base and at J to 3 bases, leaving 4 bases not matched to a gene. The CDR3 covers 16 residues. The germline CDR1 and CDR2 sequences are MGHRA and YSYEKL. CDR3: CASSQGGTSGEETQYF. Written as DNA, the CDR3 is TGCGCCAGCAGCCAAGGCGGGACTAGCGGAGAAGAGACCCAGTACTTC.

The rearrangement links TRBV27 to TRBJ1-1; D is unclear. The CDR3 length is 14 residues. Deletions cut 3 bases from V and 3 bases from J, with 11 bases between. Germline lookup yields CDR1 MNHEY and CDR2 SMNVEV (reference sequence). The CDR3 here is CASSFTGGYTEAFF. The DNA of the CDR3 is TGTGCCAGCAGTTTCACGGGTGGTTACACTGAAGCTTTCTTT.

In this sample, this clone turned up once. The chain uses TRBV7-9 and TRBJ2-2, with 8 bases that match TRBD2. After removal of 2 bases from V and 5 bases from J, the junction contained 7 bases not matched to a gene. Germline CDR1 SEHNR, CDR2 FQNEAQ (reference sequence). The CDR3 spans 16 residues. CDR3 sequence: CASSLPAGVLTGELFF. The CDR3 coding sequence is TGTGCCAGCAGCTTACCAGCGGGAGTGTTAACCGGGGAGCTGTTTTTT.

The chain employs TRBV30 and TRBJ1-6, with TRBD1 identical over 8 bases. Germline V gene sequence: CDR1 GTSNPN, CDR2 SVGIG (reference sequence). Trimming at V came to 2 bases and at J to 10 bases, leaving 7 bases not matched to a gene. This CDR3 has 14 residues. The CDR3 sequence is CAWSLDRGSSPLHF. In DNA form, the CDR3 reads TGTGCCTGGAGTCTCGACAGGGGAAGCTCACCCCTCCACTTT.

The rearrangement joins TRBV15 to TRBJ1-2, with D unresolved. V gave up 0 bases and J gave up 4 bases, with 9 bases separating them. The CDR3 has 14 amino acids. Germline values: CDR1 LNHNV, CDR2 YYDKDF (reference sequence). DNA of the CDR3: TGTGCCACCAGCAGAGATCCACAGTCCTATGGCTACACCTTC. Protein sequence: CATSRDPQSYGYTF.

The J gene is TRBJ2-1, the V gene TRBV3-1 (or the pseudogene TRBV3-2), with 12 bases lining up with TRBD2. The CDR3 runs to 15 residues. The germline gives CDR1 LGHDT, CDR2 YNNKEL (reference sequence). Trimming took 4 bases from V and 8 from J; bases not matched to a gene: 6. The CDR3 nucleotides are TGTGCCAGCAGCCCACTAGCGGGAGGCGTCGATGAGCAGTTCTTC. Amino acid sequence: CASSPLAGGVDEQFF.

The chain uses TRBV19 and TRBJ2-2; D remains unclear. The CDR3 totals 13 residues. CDR1 is LNHDA, CDR2 SQIVND, per germline (reference sequence). V was trimmed by 3 bases and J by 5 bases, leaving 7 bases between them. CDR3 nucleotide sequence: TGTGCCAGTAGTATTCCCGTAACCGGGGAGCTGTTTTTT. Translation: CASSIPVTGELFF.

The rearrangement joins TRBV7-9 to TRBJ2-2; D unclear. Germline V gene data show CDR1 as SEHNR and CDR2 as FQNEAQ (reference sequence). The CDR3 is 14 residues long. Trimming left V 5 bases short and J 1 base short, with 8 bases between. The CDR3 protein is CASSLSGNTGELFF. CDR3 coding DNA: TGTGCCAGCAGCCTAAGTGGGAACACCGGGGAGCTGTTTTTT.

V gene TRBV7-2 combines with J gene TRBJ1-5, with D maybe TRBD1 (5 bases). The CDR3 is 14 residues long. Per the germline V gene, CDR1 is SGHTA and CDR2 is FQGNSA. V was clipped by 7 bases and J by 2 bases, with 12 bases between them. CDR3 coding DNA: TGTGCCAGCAAGCTAGGGGAGGGCAATCAGCCCCAGCATTTT. Protein: CASKLGEGNQPQHF.

The gene calls are TRBV7-8 and TRBJ2-7, with 8 nucleotides matching TRBD1. Germline V gene data show CDR1 as SGHVS and CDR2 as FQNEAQ. The CDR3 covers 14 residues. V trimming: 5 bases; J trimming: 4 bases; junction bases outside the gene matches: 7. This chain's CDR3 is CASSLGTGPYEQYF. In DNA, the CDR3 is TGTGCCAGCAGCCTCGGGACAGGACCATACGAGCAGTACTTC.

The chain has TRBV28 and TRBJ1-1, with 10 positions matching TRBD1. Germline CDR1 reads MDHEN; CDR2 reads SYDVKM. With 6 bases clipped from V and 4 bases from J, the junction kept 11 bases outside the gene matches. This CDR3 has 16 residues. The chain's CDR3 is CASSEPSTGGGTEAFF. The CDR3 DNA follows: TGTGCCAGCAGCGAGCCTTCGACAGGGGGCGGCACTGAAGCTTTCTTT.

The chain links TRBV4-3 to TRBJ2-3; TRBD2 might be the D (5 bases). This CDR3 contains 13 residues. Germline CDR1 and CDR2: LGHNA and YSLEER. Trimming shortened V by 1 base and J by 11 bases, and 13 bases separated the two germline ends. CDR3 DNA: TGCGCCAGCAGCCAAGCGAGAGGGTCCAAGCAGTATTTT. As protein: CASSQARGSKQYF.

Only a few counts were recorded for this clone. The gene calls are TRBV5-1 and TRBJ1-1; a possible D gene is TRBD1 (6 bases). The CDR3 contains 16 residues. In germline, CDR1 is SGHRS, CDR2 YFSETQ. Trimming pared 0 bases from V and 3 bases from J, leaving 15 bases between. In nucleotides, the CDR3 is TGCGCCAGCAGCTTGGCCCAGTCCAGGGGTTACACTGAAGCTTTCTTT. Its protein is CASSLAQSRGYTEAFF.

This clone came up once. The V call is TRBV9, the J call TRBJ2-7; 7 bases map to TRBD2. The trim removed 4 bases at V and 3 bases at J, leaving 13 bases unmatched. Germline V gene lookup returns CDR1 SGDLS and CDR2 YYNGEE. The CDR3 is 16 amino acids. Here the CDR3 DNA reads TGTGCCAGCAGCCTTGGGGGAGGCGGGAGAGGCTACGAGCAGTACTTC. Translated: CASSLGGGGRGYEQYF.

The rearrangement links TRBV18 to TRBJ2-5; 9 nucleotides align to TRBD1. The length of the CDR3 is 15 residues. Germline trimming cut 5 bases from V and 1 base from J; bases unmatched to any gene: 5. Germline lookup yields CDR1 KGHSH and CDR2 LQKENI. CDR3 in amino acids: CASSEGTGLQETQYF. The CDR3 coding sequence is TGTGCCAGCTCAGAAGGGACAGGGCTCCAAGAGACCCAGTACTTC. The variable domain in full, with the rest retrieved from reference TRBV18 and TRBJ2-5, is NAGVMQNPRHLVRRRGQEARLRCSPMKGHSHVYWYRQLPEEGLKFMVYLQKENIIDESGMPKERFSAEFPKEGPSILRIQQVVRGDSAAYFCASSEGTGLQETQYFGPGTRLLVL.

For the CDR3, the DNA is TGTGCCAGCAGTCCCCGGGGGGGCGCGGGGTACGAGCAGTACTTC. Its translation is CASSPRGGAGYEQYF. This chain uses TRBV27 with TRBJ2-7; 8 bases align to TRBD2. The length of the CDR3 is 15 residues. Germline assignment: CDR1 MNHEY and CDR2 SMNVEV (reference sequence). The junction had 10 bases not matched to a gene; V was cut back by 5 bases and J by 4 bases.

The gene calls are TRBV2 and TRBJ1-5; D is undetermined. The CDR3 contains 15 residues. V shed 2 bases and J shed 0 bases, with 8 bases lying between them. The V gene's germline CDR1 is SNHLY and CDR2 FYNNEI. The CDR3 coding sequence is TGTGCCAGCAGTGAACAGACTTATAGCAATCAGCCCCAGCATTTT. It translates to CASSEQTYSNQPQHF. The complete variable domain, with remaining parts taken from reference TRBV2 and TRBJ1-5, reads EPEVTQTPSHQVTQMGQEVILRCVPISNHLYFYWYRQILGQKVEFLVSFYNNEISEKSEIFDDQFSVERPDGSNFTLKIRSTKLEDSAMYFCASSEQTYSNQPQHFGDGTRLSIL.

Here the CDR3 DNA reads TGTGCCAGCAGTTACACCTCGGGAGGGCTTGCTAACTATGGCTACACCTTC. Translated, it gives CASSYTSGGLANYGYTF. The V and J genes are TRBV6-2 or TRBV6-3 and TRBJ1-2, with D hard to call. The CDR3 runs 17 residues. CDR1 is MNHEY, CDR2 SVGEGT, per germline. Trimming shortened V by 2 bases and J by 0 bases, and 16 bases separated the two germline ends.

The V gene is TRBV30, the J gene TRBJ1-6; tentative D call: TRBD1 (5 bases). Trimming cost V 3 bases and J 5 bases, with 11 bases left between them. The CDR3 sequence is 14 residues long. Germline CDR1 reads GTSNPN; CDR2 reads SVGIG (reference sequence). This CDR3 reads CAWSDDRNNSPLHF. In nucleotides, the CDR3 is TGTGCCTGGAGCGATGACAGAAATAATTCACCCCTCCACTTT.

The rearrangement uses TRBV5-6 and TRBJ1-2, with a tentative D call TRBD1 (5 bases). V dropped 0 bases and J dropped 8 bases, with 11 bases sitting between them. The CDR3 runs to 13 residues. Germline CDR1 is SGHDT and CDR2 is YYEEEE. The chain's CDR3 is CASSLAAGQGYTF. CDR3 nucleotide sequence: TGTGCCAGCAGCTTGGCGGCAGGGCAAGGCTACACCTTC. The full variable domain, in which reference TRBV5-6 and TRBJ1-2 provide the parts outside the CDR3, is DAGVTQSPTHLIKTRGQQVTLRCSPKSGHDTVSWYQQALGQGPQFIFQYYEEEERQRGNFPDRFSGHQFPNYSSELNVNALLLGDSALYLCASSLAAGQGYTFGSGTRLTVV.